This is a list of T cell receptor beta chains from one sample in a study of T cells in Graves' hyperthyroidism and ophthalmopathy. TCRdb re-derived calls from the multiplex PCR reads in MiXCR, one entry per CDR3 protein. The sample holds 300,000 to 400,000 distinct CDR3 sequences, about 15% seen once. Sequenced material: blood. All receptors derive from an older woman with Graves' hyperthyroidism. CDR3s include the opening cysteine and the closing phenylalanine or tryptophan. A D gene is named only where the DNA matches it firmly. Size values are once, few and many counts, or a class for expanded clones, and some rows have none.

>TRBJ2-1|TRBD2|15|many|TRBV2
CASRKELAGANEQFF
TGTGCCAGCAGGAAGGAACTAGCGGGAGCCAATGAGCAGTTCTTC
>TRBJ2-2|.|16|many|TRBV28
CASATSEPLNTGELFF
TGTGCCAGCGCCACATCGGAACCTCTGAACACCGGGGAGCTGTTTTTT
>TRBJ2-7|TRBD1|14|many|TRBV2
CASSREQGAYEQYF
TGTGCCAGCAGTAGGGAACAGGGGGCCTACGAGCAGTACTTC
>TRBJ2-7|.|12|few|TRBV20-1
CSADPHGNEQYF
TGCAGTGCTGACCCTCATGGGAATGAGCAGTACTTC
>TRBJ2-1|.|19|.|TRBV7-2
CASSSTNRVCNPPYNEQFF
TGTGCCAGCAGCTCCACCAACCGGGTGTGCAATCCTCCCTACAATGAGCAGTTCTTC
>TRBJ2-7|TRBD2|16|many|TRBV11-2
CASSSPLVAGVGEQYF
TGTGCCAGCAGCTCCCCCTTAGTAGCGGGAGTGGGGGAGCAGTACTTC
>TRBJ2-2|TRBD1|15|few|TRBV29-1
CSVTNGQGATGELFF
TGCAGCGTCACAAACGGACAGGGGGCTACCGGGGAGCTGTTTTTT
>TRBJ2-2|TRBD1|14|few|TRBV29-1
CSVELQGDTGELFF
TGCAGCGTTGAGTTACAGGGGGACACCGGGGAGCTGTTTTTT
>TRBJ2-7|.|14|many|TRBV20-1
CSAIRREMSYEQYF
TGCAGTGCTATTCGTCGGGAGATGAGCTACGAGCAGTACTTC
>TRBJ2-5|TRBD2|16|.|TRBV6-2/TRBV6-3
CASTEPTSEDRETQYF
TGTGCCAGCACCGAACCAACTAGCGAAGATCGAGAGACCCAGTACTTC
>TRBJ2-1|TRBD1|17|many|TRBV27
CASSSGQGDYSYNEQFF
TGTGCCAGCAGTTCGGGACAGGGGGACTACTCCTACAATGAGCAGTTCTTC
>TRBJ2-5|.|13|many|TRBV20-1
CSALGRSQETQYF
TGCAGTGCATTAGGACGAAGCCAAGAGACCCAGTACTTC
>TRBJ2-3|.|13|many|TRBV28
CASTPRVTDTQYF
TGTGCCAGCACCCCGCGTGTCACAGATACGCAGTATTTT
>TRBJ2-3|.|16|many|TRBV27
CASSPHGREDTDTQYF
TGTGCCAGCAGTCCCCATGGCAGGGAGGACACAGATACGCAGTATTTT
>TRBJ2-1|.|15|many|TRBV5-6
CASSWDSSSYNEQFF
TGTGCCAGCAGCTGGGACTCCAGCTCCTACAATGAGCAGTTCTTC
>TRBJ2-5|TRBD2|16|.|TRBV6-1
CASRRSGLAGQETQYF
TGTGCCAGCAGGCGCTCGGGACTAGCGGGGCAAGAGACCCAGTACTTC
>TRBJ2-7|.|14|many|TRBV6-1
CASTPGVGHYEQYF
TGTGCCAGCACCCCCGGAGTAGGGCACTACGAGCAGTACTTC
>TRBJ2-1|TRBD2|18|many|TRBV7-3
CASSFRSTSGAHYNEQFF
TGTGCCAGCAGCTTCCGATCGACTAGCGGGGCCCATTACAATGAGCAGTTCTTC
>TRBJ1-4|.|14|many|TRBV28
CASSLRSTNEKLFF
TGTGCCAGCAGTTTACGGTCAACTAATGAAAAACTGTTTTTT
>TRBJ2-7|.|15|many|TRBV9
CASSVAPQSSYEQYF
TGTGCCAGCAGCGTAGCTCCGCAGTCCTCCTACGAGCAGTACTTC
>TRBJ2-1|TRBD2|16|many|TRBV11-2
CASSLDSLAGYNEQFF
TGTGCCAGCAGCTTAGATTCACTAGCGGGGTACAATGAGCAGTTCTTC
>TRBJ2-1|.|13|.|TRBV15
CATGVRPFNEQFF
TGTGCCACCGGGGTAAGACCGTTCAATGAGCAGTTCTTC
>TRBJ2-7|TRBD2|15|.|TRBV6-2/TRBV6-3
CASRGLAGGLYEQYF
TGTGCCAGCAGGGGACTAGCGGGAGGCCTATACGAGCAGTACTTC
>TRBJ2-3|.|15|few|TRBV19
CASSMEGTVTNTQYF
TGTGCCAGTAGTATGGAGGGGACAGTAACGAATACGCAGTATTTT